This record concerns one T cell receptor beta chain sequence. This sample is drawn from a study of blood T cell repertoires in COVID-19. Study-wide background: Donors in the United States, Italy and Spain gave samples during acute or convalescent COVID-19. PBMCs, B-cell-depleted T cells, or T cells provided the cDNA or gDNA that made up the material.

Using immunoSEQ multiplex PCR, the repertoire was profiled, and TCRdb retains in-frame clones only, with some absent. The data hold 270,000 or so clones, with roughly nine tenths observed a single time. Germline CDR1 is MDHEN and CDR2 is SYDVKM. V shed 2 bases and J shed 0 bases, with 11 bases lying between them. The CDR3 spans 16 residues. Those who participated ranged in age from roughly 18 to 89 years and resided in 24 US areas. Participants had their cohort set by participant-reported clinical history. Input material: PBMCs or T cells enriched from blood (not recorded which). This chain links TRBV28 with TRBJ1-5; D ambiguous. This TCR was recovered from a woman aged 18-29 years who had recovered from COVID-19. CDR3 protein: CASSLPTEYSNQPQHF. The CDR3 DNA sequence: TGTGCCAGCAGTTTACCGACGGAGTATAGCAATCAGCCCCAGCATTTT.